The T cell receptor (beta chain) under discussion was sequenced for a study of metastatic and nonmetastatic thyroid tumors (dated by TCRdb to about 2020). About the study as a whole: The researchers compared repertoires between peripheral blood samples and tumor or nodule tissue samples from patients with malignant or benign thyroid disease. Study-wide findings and limitations: In both blood and tumor samples, malignant tumors were reported to have significantly higher TCR beta diversity than benign nodules.

No treatment had been received by any patient before thyroid surgery. The study retrospectively analysed patient clinical samples collected from the early 2010s to the late 2010s using T-cell receptor beta sequencing. CDR1 and CDR2 are read off the germline V gene as MRHNA and SNTAGT. The CDR3 measures 13 amino acids from cysteine to phenylalanine. CDR3 DNA is the only sequence kept; it has 39 bases, read in frame from the first base. V and J are truncated by 8 bases and 5 bases respectively, leaving an intervening sequence of 12 bases. Receptor amplification or capture employed PCR. TCRdb shows the sequencer as Illumina HiSeq 4000. High-throughput sequencing was used to profile the TCR beta-chain CDR3 region of each patient. Processing in the source paper ran as follows. The researchers built a classifier to tell apart papillary thyroid cancer patients with distant metastasis, based on CDR3 differences among clinicopathological groups. To measure repertoire diversity the researchers used the Shannon index, while the Morisita-Horn index served to gauge how similar the tumor and blood repertoires were. The public reads were reanalyzed by TCRdb: fastp trimming at Q25, MiXCR alignment, in-frame beta chains only. These V and J calls are TCRdb output, not the study's own analysis. This sample comprises about 17,000 clones, 25% to 35% of them detected only once. The top ten clonotypes cover about 12% of the sample.

This clone occurred a few times. This receptor's antigen is unknown. No much larger clonotype is one base removed from it; base qualities were not supplied. The sample was tumor tissue. The receptor was derived from a female donor with papillary thyroid cancer or a benign thyroid nodule (not recorded which). Some clones in this sample may be carry-over from other donors' samples. The V and J segments used are TRBV6-4 and TRBJ2-2; the D segment cannot be called with confidence. The nucleotide sequence reads TGTGCCAGCTCCCGCCTAGGAACCGGGGAGCTGTTTTTT. This gives the protein CASSRLGTGELFF.